This T cell receptor (beta chain) was captured by sequencing in a study of blood T cell repertoires in COVID-19. Study-level background: Spain, Italy and the United States supplied samples that represented acute and convalescent COVID-19.

CDR3 length equals 15 residues. In germline, CDR1 is MDHEN, CDR2 SYDVKM. Trimming cost V 5 bases and J 5 bases, with 19 bases left between them. As originally analysed: For nucleated cells, counts were estimated from reference gene primer amplification. Sequenced by immunoSEQ multiplex PCR; TCRdb stores in-frame clones only, minus some. V and J calls and clone size are copied from that table; D and trimming were computed from the DNA. Among roughly 200,000 clones, around 89% were seen once, and the ten largest hold over 1%. All enrollees were roughly 18 to 89 years old and from 25 or so US areas. This receptor was identified in a man aged 25-45 years who had recovered from COVID-19. The sample taken for sequencing was PBMCs or T cells enriched from blood (not recorded which). V usage is TRBV28 and J usage is TRBJ2-7; D gene uncertain. The CDR3 region is CASSPPSGSLNEQYF. In DNA form, the CDR3 reads TGTGCCAGCAGTCCCCCCTCCGGGTCATTAAACGAGCAGTACTTC. Full variable domain (remainder filled in from reference TRBV28 and TRBJ2-7): DVKVTQSSRYLVKRTGEKVFLECVQDMDHENMFWYRQDPGLGLRLIYFSYDVKMKEKGDIPEGYSVSREKKERFSLILESASTNQTSMYLCASSPPSGSLNEQYFGPGTRLTVT.